What follows are 20 T cell receptor beta chains derived from one specimen sequenced in a study of blood T cell repertoires in COVID-19. The repertoire was sequenced with immunoSEQ multiplex PCR; TCRdb's copy has only in-frame clones and lacks some. The data hold tens of thousands of clones, with approximately 79% observed a single time. The source material was peripheral blood. These receptors were obtained from a man between 60 and 70 years old with active or convalescent COVID-19.

This clone was counted at least ten times. The chain employs TRBV7-9 and TRBJ1-2; 10 bases match TRBD1. The CDR3 contains 14 residues. The V segment lost 8 bases and the J segment 2 bases; nucleotides outside the gene matches: 5. CDR1 is SEHNR and CDR2 is FQNEAQ in the germline V gene (reference sequence). CDR3 DNA sequence: TGTGCCAGCCAGGGACAGGGGCGAAACTATGGCTACACCTTC. Amino acid sequence: CASQGQGRNYGYTF.

The chain couples TRBV5-1 to TRBJ2-3; 10 bases fit TRBD2. V lost 4 bases and J lost 3; bases outside the gene matches: 11. This CDR3 has 17 residues. Germline CDR1 reads SGHRS; CDR2 reads YFSETQ. In DNA form, the CDR3 reads TGCGCCAGCAGCAATCCAGTAGCGGGGGGAGGTACAGATACGCAGTATTTT. It specifies CASSNPVAGGGTDTQYF.

This chain links TRBV4-1 with TRBJ2-7; 8 bases align to TRBD1. The CDR3 sequence is 14 residues long. Germline values: CDR1 MGHRA, CDR2 YSYEKL. Losses at the gene ends were 2 bases for V and 4 bases for J; bases not matched to a gene: 4. CDR3 region: CASSQIQGAYEQYF. The CDR3 DNA reads TGCGCCAGCAGCCAAATCCAGGGGGCTTACGAGCAGTACTTC.

The chain carries TRBV11-1 and TRBJ2-3; 9 nucleotides align to TRBD1. Per the germline V gene, CDR1 is SGHAT and CDR2 is FQDESV (reference sequence). The CDR3 runs to 15 residues. The J segment lost 6 bases and the V segment lost 5 bases, leaving 9 bases of the junction unmatched. The CDR3 DNA reads as TGTGCCAGCAGCAGGACAGGGGAGAGGGATGATACGCAGTATTTT. This encodes CASSRTGERDDTQYF.

This chain connects TRBV18 to TRBJ2-5; possibly TRBD1 for D (5 bases). Germline assignment: CDR1 KGHSH and CDR2 LQKENI. Trimming stripped 0 bases from V and 5 bases from J, with 13 bases between. This CDR3 has 15 residues. CDR3 nucleotides: TGTGCCAGCTCACCACCGTTGACGGCAGGGGAGACCCAGTACTTC. Translating it yields CASSPPLTAGETQYF.

This clone was seen a handful of times. The rearrangement links TRBV5-1 to TRBJ2-5; D may be TRBD1 (6 bases). The V and J ends lost 3 bases and 2 bases respectively, with 11 bases between them. The germline V gene encodes CDR1 SGHRS and CDR2 YFSETQ. This CDR3 region has 14 residues. In DNA, the CDR3 is TGCGCCAGCAGCTCCGGACAGTTACAAGAGACCCAGTACTTC. Encoded protein: CASSSGQLQETQYF.

The V and J genes are TRBV5-1 and TRBJ2-2; D possibly corresponds to TRBD1 (6 bases). The length of the CDR3 is 15 residues. Germline CDR1 reads SGHRS; CDR2 reads YFSETQ. Trimming cost V 7 bases and J 6 bases, with 19 bases left between them. The CDR3 region is CASSLLGTRAGELFF. The CDR3 coding sequence is TGCGCCAGCTCCCTTTTGGGGACACGCGCCGGGGAGCTGTTTTTT.

The V and J genes are TRBV7-8 and TRBJ2-2; 7 bases align to TRBD2. The CDR3 covers 18 residues. Looked up from germline, CDR1 is SGHVS and CDR2 is FQNEAQ. With V trimmed by 6 bases and J by 0 bases, 13 bases remained unmatched. The CDR3 is CASSLPGLDFANTGELFF. The CDR3 DNA sequence: TGTGCCAGCAGTCTTCCCGGACTAGATTTCGCGAACACCGGGGAGCTGTTTTTT.

This rearrangement joins TRBV9 to TRBJ2-7; D may correspond to TRBD1 or TRBD2 (6 bases each). The germline CDR1 and CDR2 sequences are SGDLS and YYNGEE. The CDR3 is 12 amino acids. Here the CDR3 reads CGRGGVTYEQYF. CDR3 coding DNA: TGTGGCAGGGGAGGCGTTACCTACGAGCAGTACTTC.

The chain uses TRBV9 and TRBJ1-1; 8 bases line up with TRBD1. The CDR3 runs to 15 residues. Germline CDR1 reads SGDLS; CDR2 reads YYNGEE. The ends lost 0 bases at V and 0 bases at J; junction bases unmatched: 1. CDR3 coding DNA: TGTGCCAGCAGCGTAGGGGACAGGATGAACACTGAAGCTTTCTTT. Translating it yields CASSVGDRMNTEAFF. Looking up the rest from reference TRBV9 and TRBJ1-1 gives the full variable domain: DSGVTQTPKHLITATGQRVTLRCSPRSGDLSVYWYQQSLDQGLQFLIQYYNGEERAKGNILERFSAQQFPDLHSELNLSSLELGDSALYFCASSVGDRMNTEAFFGQGTRLTVV.

A few counts support this clone. V is TRBV5-1 and J is TRBJ1-1; D is uncertain. Deletions cut 1 base from V and 6 bases from J, with 13 bases between. Germline loops: CDR1 SGHRS, CDR2 YFSETQ. The CDR3 runs to 14 residues. The CDR3 DNA reads as TGCGCCAGCAGCTTGCCAATGGAGGGCGCTGAAGCTTTCTTT. Protein sequence: CASSLPMEGAEAFF.

This sequence joins TRBV6-5 and TRBJ1-6; 10 nucleotides agree with TRBD1. V was clipped by 2 bases and J by 7 bases; unmatched bases: 5. Germline-derived CDR1 and CDR2 are MNHEY and SVGAGI. This CDR3 is built from 16 residues. In DNA form, the CDR3 reads TGTGCCAGCAGTTACCTTGGACAGGGGGGGAATTCACCCCTCCACTTT. Translating it yields CASSYLGQGGNSPLHF.

This clone was recorded many times. V and J are TRBV7-9 and TRBJ2-1, with D possibly TRBD2 on 7 matching bases. Germline loops: CDR1 SEHNR, CDR2 FQNEAQ (reference sequence). Trimming pared 0 bases from V and 8 bases from J, leaving 11 bases between. This CDR3 spans 14 amino acids. The CDR3 protein is CASSLAGGGYEQFF. In nucleotides, the CDR3 is TGTGCCAGCAGCTTAGCGGGCGGGGGCTATGAGCAGTTCTTC.

In this sample, this clone turned up many times. The genes are TRBV19 and TRBJ2-2, with D possibly being TRBD2 (6 bases). Germline CDR1 and CDR2: LNHDA and SQIVND (reference sequence). The CDR3 contains 15 residues. V was clipped by 3 bases and J by 5 bases, with 13 bases between them. This CDR3 reads CASSIQAGGTGELFF. DNA of the CDR3: TGTGCCAGTAGTATCCAGGCAGGAGGGACCGGGGAGCTGTTTTTT.

This chain uses TRBV4-1 with TRBJ2-4, with 10 nucleotides matching TRBD1. CDR1 is MGHRA and CDR2 is YSYEKL in the germline V gene. Trimming removed 4 bases from V and 7 bases from J; junction bases left unmatched: 7. CDR3 length: 15 residues. The CDR3: CASSLGQGRLNIQYF. The CDR3 DNA is TGCGCCAGCAGCCTGGGACAGGGGCGGCTGAACATTCAGTACTTC.

J is TRBJ1-1 and V is TRBV2; 7 bases map to TRBD1. Looked up from germline, CDR1 is SNHLY and CDR2 is FYNNEI. The CDR3 consists of 17 residues. Trimming took 4 bases from V and 3 from J; bases not matched to a gene: 14. Here the CDR3 reads CASSVRSRGQAHTEAFF. CDR3 DNA: TGTGCCAGCAGTGTAAGGAGTCGAGGACAGGCCCACACTGAAGCTTTCTTT.

The rearrangement joins TRBV7-8 to TRBJ2-3, with D hard to call. In germline, CDR1 is SGHVS, CDR2 FQNEAQ. The length of the CDR3 is 14 residues. V was trimmed by 4 bases and J by 2 bases, leaving 10 bases between them. The CDR3 DNA follows: TGTGCCAGCAGCTCGGTGCCAAACACAGATACGCAGTATTTT. Its protein product is CASSSVPNTDTQYF.

This clone has a single count. This chain links TRBV27 with TRBJ1-5; D remains ambiguous. The length of the CDR3 is 14 residues. Trimming left V 5 bases short and J 0 bases short, with 8 bases between. Germline V gene lookup returns CDR1 MNHEY and CDR2 SMNVEV (reference sequence). In DNA form, the CDR3 reads TGTGCCAGCAGTCGCGCGTATAGCAATCAGCCCCAGCATTTT. The encoded protein is CASSRAYSNQPQHF.

This chain uses TRBV9 with TRBJ1-2, with D uncertain. The CDR3 totals 15 residues. With 0 bases removed from V and 4 bases from J, the gap between germline ends came to 13 bases. The germline gives CDR1 SGDLS, CDR2 YYNGEE. The CDR3 sequence: CASSVDLGEFYGYTF. In nucleotides, the CDR3 is TGTGCCAGCAGCGTAGACCTCGGGGAGTTCTATGGCTACACCTTC.

The V call is TRBV10-1, the J call TRBJ1-5; possible D gene TRBD1, 6 bases. From germline, CDR1 is WNHNN and CDR2 SYGVQD (reference sequence). The CDR3 runs to 14 residues. The V end was cut by 4 bases, the J end by 7 bases, with 14 bases between. CDR3 region: CASSAAGVGQPQHF. DNA for the CDR3: TGCGCCAGCAGTGCGGCAGGGGTAGGGCAGCCCCAGCATTTT.